These 15 T cell receptor beta chains originate from one sample sequenced in a study of T-cell reconstitution after alpha-beta-depleted transplantation in children. The TCRbeta library incorporated unique molecular identifiers. TCRdb called the PCR reads again in MiXCR, with one record for every CDR3 protein. The sample contains around 71,000 distinct CDR3 sequences, 6% to 8.5% of which appear only once. The sequencing here drew on PBMCs from the stem cell graft donor, taken from the stem cell graft. These receptors all come from a human donor who donated a stem cell graft to a child with acute lymphoblastic leukemia.

This clonotype was detected ten times or more. The rearrangement joins TRBV4-3 to TRBJ1-4; possible D gene TRBD1, 6 bases. V was cut by 0 bases and J by 2 bases, with 13 bases left in between. This CDR3 has 17 amino acids. Germline CDR1 LGHNA, CDR2 YSLEER. CDR3 sequence (DNA): TGCGCCAGCAGCCAAGATGGGACGGGGGGCACTAATGAAAAACTGTTTTTT. Residues: CASSQDGTGGTNEKLFF.

This clonotype was seen at least ten times. An end of the junction does not agree with germline; a read error may underlie this. V gene TRBV20-1 combines with J gene TRBJ2-5; 11 bases are shared with TRBD2. The CDR3 length is 16 residues. Germline lookup yields CDR1 DFQATT and CDR2 SNEGSKA (reference sequence). CDR3 bases: TGCAGTGCCAGAGCTCGACTAGCGGGACAGAGGGAGACCCAGTACTTC. Its protein is CSARARLAGQRETQYF.

In this sample, this clonotype turned up many times. The V gene is TRBV7-2, the J gene TRBJ1-5; 7 bases fit TRBD1. J was trimmed by 11 bases and V by 5 bases; bases with no gene match: 3. Germline V gives CDR1 SGHTA, CDR2 FQGNSA. CDR3 size: 11 residues. The CDR3 is CASSAQGSQHF. The DNA of the CDR3 is TGTGCCAGCAGCGCACAGGGGTCCCAGCATTTT.

This clonotype was detected ten times or more. J is TRBJ2-7 and V is TRBV12-3 or TRBV12-4, with D unresolved. The V and J ends lost 3 bases and 6 bases respectively, with 9 bases between them. The CDR3 contains 12 residues. CDR3 region: CASSFSGTEQYF. In DNA, the CDR3 is TGTGCCAGCAGTTTCTCAGGAACCGAGCAGTACTTC.

The V gene is TRBV29-1, the J gene TRBJ2-5; 7 positions match TRBD1. This CDR3 has 14 amino acids. Germline V gene data show CDR1 as SQVTM and CDR2 as ANQGSEA. Trimming took 6 bases from V and 4 from J; bases not matched to a gene: 11. The CDR3 sequence is CSVAMVAGGETQYF. CDR3 DNA sequence: TGCAGCGTCGCTATGGTGGCAGGGGGAGAGACCCAGTACTTC.

The sample holds a few counts of this clonotype. V is TRBV5-1 and J is TRBJ2-1, with 11 bases that match TRBD1. The CDR3 covers 15 residues. V gave up 7 bases and J gave up 2 bases; unmatched junction bases: 5. Germline V gene lookup returns CDR1 SGHRS and CDR2 YFSETQ. The CDR3 is CASGGQGAAYNEQFF. The CDR3 DNA reads as TGCGCCAGCGGCGGACAGGGGGCAGCCTACAATGAGCAGTTCTTC.

This clonotype was observed a handful of times. The chain employs TRBV19 and TRBJ1-1; 7 bases agree with TRBD1. The length of the CDR3 is 14 residues. J was trimmed by 1 base and V by 7 bases; bases with no gene match: 6. CDR1 and CDR2 from the germline V gene are LNHDA and SQIVND (reference sequence). The CDR3 sequence: CASNSDRWNTEAFF. CDR3 nucleotides: TGTGCCAGTAACTCGGACAGGTGGAACACTGAAGCTTTCTTT.

This clonotype was observed many times. This rearrangement joins TRBV6-2 or TRBV6-3 to TRBJ2-7, with a tentative D call TRBD1 (5 bases). Germline V gives CDR1 MNHEY, CDR2 SVGEGT. V lost 5 bases, J lost 0 bases, and 11 bases lay in between. This CDR3 region has 14 residues. Here the CDR3 DNA reads TGTGCCAGCAGTAAAGGGGCGGTCTCCTACGAGCAGTACTTC. Translation gives CASSKGAVSYEQYF.

This clonotype occurred many times. The CDR3: CSAGGYNEKLFF. As DNA, the CDR3 is TGCAGTGCTGGGGGGTATAATGAAAAACTGTTTTTT. The rearrangement uses TRBV20-1 and TRBJ1-4; D might be TRBD1 (5 bases). The CDR3 contains 12 residues. The germline CDR1 and CDR2 sequences are DFQATT and SNEGSKA (reference sequence). Trimming left V 5 bases short and J 4 bases short, with 8 bases between.

Remarks on this clonotype: Since a much larger clone is just one base distant, this may be a read error. Here the CDR3 DNA reads TGCGCCACCACCCGGGACAGGGGTACATATACGCAGTATTTT. Encoded protein: CATTRDRGTYTQYF. The chain couples TRBV5-1 to TRBJ2-3; 10 positions agree with TRBD1. The CDR3 covers 14 residues. The V gene's germline CDR1 is SGHRS and CDR2 YFSETQ. V lost 9 bases to trimming and J lost 7 bases; unmatched junction nucleotides: 11.

This sequence joins TRBV18 and TRBJ2-7, with 9 bases matching TRBD1. Per germline, CDR1 KGHSH and CDR2 LQKENI. Unmatched junction bases numbered 8, after V lost 4 bases and J lost 7 bases. The CDR3 length is 14 residues. DNA of the CDR3: TGTGCCAGCTCACGGACAGGGGCGTTCTTAGAGCAGTACTTC. This sequence encodes CASSRTGAFLEQYF.

This clonotype has a count of ten or more. This chain joins TRBV20-1 and TRBJ2-3; TRBD2 aligns across 8 bases. The CDR3 is 14 residues long. Trimming at V came to 3 bases and at J to 5 bases, leaving 7 bases not matched to a gene. Germline V gene lookup returns CDR1 DFQATT and CDR2 SNEGSKA (reference sequence). CDR3 sequence (DNA): TGCAGTGCTAGCAAAGCGGGAGAGGGAGATACGCAGTATTTT. Translating gives CSASKAGEGDTQYF.

This clonotype has at least ten counts. V is TRBV4-2 and J is TRBJ2-2; the D gene is possibly TRBD1 (5 bases). Germline V gene data show CDR1 as LGHNA and CDR2 as YNFKEQ. The CDR3 is 16 amino acids. V lost 1 base and J 4 bases, leaving 13 bases between the germline ends. CDR3 amino acids: CASSQAAQAGTGELFF. The CDR3 DNA follows: TGTGCCAGCAGCCAAGCCGCACAGGCTGGCACCGGGGAGCTGTTTTTT.

This clonotype has a count of ten or more. This chain connects TRBV10-3 to TRBJ2-1; 8 bases match TRBD2. The junction had 7 bases not matched to a gene; V was cut back by 6 bases and J by 0 bases. Germline V lookup: CDR1 ENHRY, CDR2 SYGVKD. This CDR3 contains 16 residues. The CDR3 DNA reads TGTGCCATCAGCCGGGGGGGGGGAAGCTCCTACAATGAGCAGTTCTTC. Encoded protein: CAISRGGGSSYNEQFF.

Only a few counts were recorded for this clonotype. V gene TRBV11-2 combines with J gene TRBJ2-5, with D perhaps given as TRBD1 or TRBD2 (6 bases each). In germline, CDR1 is SGHAT, CDR2 FQNNGV. Trimming pared 3 bases from V and 1 base from J, leaving 15 bases between. The CDR3 extends over 16 amino acids. The CDR3: CASSFSDSGAQETQYF. DNA of the CDR3: TGTGCCAGCAGCTTTTCGGACTCGGGGGCCCAAGAGACCCAGTACTTC.